This T cell receptor (beta chain) appears in the sequencing data of a study of blood T cell repertoires in COVID-19. The wider study: Both acute and convalescent COVID-19 samples were obtained from the United States, Italy and Spain. The analysed material was cDNA or gDNA that came from T cells, B-cell-depleted T cells, or PBMCs.

As originally analysed: Amplification of reference gene primers provided the estimated nucleated cell counts. TCRdb's copy holds only in-frame clones and misses some; the assay was immunoSEQ multiplex PCR. The DNA was the basis for D and trimming; V, J and clone size are from that table. The table lists 250,000 or so clones, around nine tenths of them singletons. This TCR derives from a man aged 25 to 40 with active or convalescent COVID-19. Sequencing input: peripheral blood.

CDR3 DNA: TGTGCCATCAGTGAGGGGACTACCTCCTACGAGCAGTACTTC. Translation gives CAISEGTTSYEQYF. The chain combines TRBV10-3 with TRBJ2-7, with TRBD2 matching over 7 bases. With 2 bases clipped from V and 0 bases from J, the junction kept 1 base outside the gene matches. The germline gives CDR1 ENHRY, CDR2 SYGVKD. The CDR3 contains 14 residues.